Included here is one TCR beta chain sequence, with context. Its antigen is still unknown. Here immunoSEQ multiplex PCR was the method, and the copy in TCRdb shows in-frame clones only, minus some. The sample includes tens of thousands of clones, 82% of them seen just once. This sample is part of a study of Ad26.COV2.S vaccination and SARS-CoV-2 variants. Findings and limits, study-wide: Substantial post-vaccination breadth of spike-specific CD8+ and CD4+ T cell responses was reported. In TCR breadth and depth analyses, total T cell responses may have been underestimated. Non-spike TCR breadth showed similarity between vaccine and placebo recipients. Relative to placebo recipients, vaccine recipients exhibited elevated spike-specific TCR breadth.

V dropped 5 bases and J dropped 0 bases, with 11 bases sitting between them. In germline, CDR1 is KGHSH, CDR2 LQKENI. The CDR3 is 15 amino acids. The chain uses TRBV18 and TRBJ2-1; D is possibly TRBD1 (6 bases). This clonotype originated in a human donor who had recovered from COVID-19. Sequencing used peripheral blood, obtained after recovery from COVID-19. The CDR3 is CASSSSGDSYNEQFF. DNA for the CDR3: TGTGCCAGCTCATCCTCAGGGGACTCCTACAATGAGCAGTTCTTC.